The sequence of this T cell receptor beta chain was determined in a study of OX40 agonist ivuxolimab in advanced cancers. The overall study: Given to patients was ivuxolimab, an agonistic anti-OX40 (CD134) antibody. Subjects had a mean age of around 60 years, with a range of roughly 23 to 80; less than 90% were male. Regarding the study as a whole: Circulating CD4+ and CD8+ T cells showed clonal expansion by week 6 at 0.1 to 3.0 mg/kg.

As regards this clone: No antigen is known for it.

Profiling relied on immunoSEQ multiplex PCR, and the TCRdb table lists in-frame clones only, not all of them. The table includes some 82,000 clones, 94% detected once. The CDR3 has 11 residues. CDR1 is MNHEY and CDR2 is SMNVEV in the germline V gene (reference sequence). V shed 6 bases and J shed 4 bases, with 6 bases lying between them. The TCR was taken from an adult with an advanced solid tumor such as melanoma, head and neck, liver or kidney cancer. The chain combines TRBV27 with TRBJ1-1; D is unresolved. The sequences come from CD4+ or CD8+ T cells sorted from blood, collected in a trial of the OX40 agonist ivuxolimab. In DNA, the CDR3 is TGTGCCAGCAGCCTTGGCACTGAAGCTTTCTTT. This translates into CASSLGTEAFF.